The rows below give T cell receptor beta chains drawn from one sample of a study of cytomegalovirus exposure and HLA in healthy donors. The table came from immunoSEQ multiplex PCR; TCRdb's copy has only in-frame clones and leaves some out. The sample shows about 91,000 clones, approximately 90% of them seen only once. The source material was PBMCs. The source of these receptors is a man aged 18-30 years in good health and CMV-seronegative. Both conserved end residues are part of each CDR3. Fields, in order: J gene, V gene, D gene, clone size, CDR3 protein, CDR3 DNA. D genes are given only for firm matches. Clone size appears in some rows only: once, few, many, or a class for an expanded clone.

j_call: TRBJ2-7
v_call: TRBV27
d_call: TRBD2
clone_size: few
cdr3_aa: CASSPLLLAGMNYEQYF
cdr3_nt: TGTGCCAGCAGTCCCCTATTACTAGCGGGAATGAACTACGAGCAGTACTTC

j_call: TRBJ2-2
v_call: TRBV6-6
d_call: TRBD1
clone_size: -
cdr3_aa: CASSGTGATGELFF
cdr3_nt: TGTGCCAGCAGTGGGACAGGAGCAACCGGGGAGCTGTTTTTT

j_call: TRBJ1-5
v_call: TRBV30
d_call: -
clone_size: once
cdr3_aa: CAWSDTRSQPQHF
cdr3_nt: TGTGCCTGGAGCGATACACGGAGCCAGCCCCAGCATTTT

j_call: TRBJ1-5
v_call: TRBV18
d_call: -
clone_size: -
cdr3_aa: CASSPRTGNQPQHF
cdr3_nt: TGTGCCAGCTCACCTCGGACAGGCAATCAGCCCCAGCATTTT

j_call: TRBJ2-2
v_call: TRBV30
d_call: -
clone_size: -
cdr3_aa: CAWMGGGMNTGELFF
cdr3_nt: TGTGCCTGGATGGGTGGGGGGATGAACACCGGGGAGCTGTTTTTT

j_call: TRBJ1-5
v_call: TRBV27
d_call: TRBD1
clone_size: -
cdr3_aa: CASRMDRFSNQPQHF
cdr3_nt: TGTGCCAGCAGGATGGACAGGTTTAGCAATCAGCCCCAGCATTTT

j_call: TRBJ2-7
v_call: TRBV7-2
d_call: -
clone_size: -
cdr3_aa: CASSPQGWSSYEQYF
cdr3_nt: TGTGCCAGCAGCCCTCAAGGCTGGAGCTCCTACGAGCAGTACTTC

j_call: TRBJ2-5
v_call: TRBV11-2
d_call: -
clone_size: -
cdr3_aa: CASSHPEMRQYF
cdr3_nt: TGTGCCAGCAGCCACCCGGAGATGAGGCAGTACTTC

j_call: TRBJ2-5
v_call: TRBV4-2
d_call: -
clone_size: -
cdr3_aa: CASSQVGGGGETQYF
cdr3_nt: TGTGCCAGCAGCCAAGTAGGAGGGGGCGGGGAGACCCAGTACTTC

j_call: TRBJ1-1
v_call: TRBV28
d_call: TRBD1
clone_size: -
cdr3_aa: CASSPGQILNTEAFF
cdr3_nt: TGTGCCAGCAGTCCGGGACAGATCTTGAACACTGAAGCTTTCTTT

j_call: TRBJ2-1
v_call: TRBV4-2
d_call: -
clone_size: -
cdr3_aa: CASSQDRGYNEQFF
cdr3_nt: TGTGCCAGCAGCCAAGATAGGGGTTACAATGAGCAGTTCTTC

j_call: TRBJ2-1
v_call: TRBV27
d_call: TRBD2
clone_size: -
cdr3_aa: CASRPDSGRAREQFF
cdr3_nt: TGTGCCAGCAGGCCAGATAGCGGGAGGGCCCGTGAGCAGTTCTTC

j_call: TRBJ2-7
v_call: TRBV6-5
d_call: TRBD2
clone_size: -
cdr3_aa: CASRGTSTTTYEQYF
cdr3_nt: TGTGCCAGCAGGGGGACTAGCACTACGACCTACGAGCAGTACTTC

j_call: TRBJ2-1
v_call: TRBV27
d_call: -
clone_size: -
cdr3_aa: CASRTSGSYNEQFF
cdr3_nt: TGTGCCAGCAGGACCTCGGGATCCTACAATGAGCAGTTCTTC

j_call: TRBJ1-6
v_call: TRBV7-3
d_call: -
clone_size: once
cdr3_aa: CASSLRGGSYNSPLHF
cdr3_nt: TGTGCCAGCAGCTTAAGGGGGGGTTCCTATAATTCACCCCTCCACTTT

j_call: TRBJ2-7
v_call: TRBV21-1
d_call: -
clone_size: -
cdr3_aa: CASSKVLAGGRQTYEQYF
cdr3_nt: TGTGCCAGCAGCAAAGTCCTAGCGGGAGGTCGCCAAACCTACGAGCAGTACTTC

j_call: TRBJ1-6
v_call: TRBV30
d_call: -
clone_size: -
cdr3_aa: CAWSARSNLDSPLHF
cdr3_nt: TGTGCCTGGAGTGCACGATCTAATTTGGATTCACCCCTCCACTTT

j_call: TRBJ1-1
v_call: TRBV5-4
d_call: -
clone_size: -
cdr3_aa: CASSLRGNTEAFF
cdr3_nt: TGTGCCAGCAGCTTGAGGGGAAACACTGAAGCTTTCTTT

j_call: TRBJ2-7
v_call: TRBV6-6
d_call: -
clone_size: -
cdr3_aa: CASSHVPGGEQYF
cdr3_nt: TGTGCCAGCAGCCACGTTCCGGGTGGTGAGCAGTACTTC

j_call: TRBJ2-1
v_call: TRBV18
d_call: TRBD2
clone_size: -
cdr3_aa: CASSPSPTSGYNEQFF
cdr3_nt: TGTGCCAGCTCACCATCCCCGACTAGCGGGTACAATGAGCAGTTCTTC

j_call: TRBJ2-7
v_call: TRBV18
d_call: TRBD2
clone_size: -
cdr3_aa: CASSPRTSGSYEQYF
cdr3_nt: TGTGCCAGCTCTCCCCGGACTAGCGGGAGCTACGAGCAGTACTTC

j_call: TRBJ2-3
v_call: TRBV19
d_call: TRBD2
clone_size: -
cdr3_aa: CASSTGTGTSGQTFRYTQYF
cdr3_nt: TGTGCCAGTAGTACTGGGACCGGGACTAGCGGACAAACTTTTCGTTATACGCAGTATTTT

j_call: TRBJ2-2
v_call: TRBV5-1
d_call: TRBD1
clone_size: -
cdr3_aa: CASSLAGGTGELFF
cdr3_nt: TGCGCCAGCAGCTTGGCAGGGGGCACCGGGGAGCTGTTTTTT

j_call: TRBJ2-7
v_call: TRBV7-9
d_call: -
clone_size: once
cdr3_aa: CASSLLLYEQYF
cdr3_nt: TGTGCCAGCAGCTTACTCCTCTACGAGCAGTACTTC

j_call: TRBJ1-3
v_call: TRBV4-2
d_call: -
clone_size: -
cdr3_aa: CASSQRSGNTIYF
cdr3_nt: TGTGCCAGCAGCCAGAGGTCTGGAAACACCATATATTTT

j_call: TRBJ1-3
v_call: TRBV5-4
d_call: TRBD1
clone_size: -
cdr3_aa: CASSLRGQESSGNTIYF
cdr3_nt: TGTGCCAGCAGCTTGAGGGGACAGGAGTCCTCTGGAAACACCATATATTTT

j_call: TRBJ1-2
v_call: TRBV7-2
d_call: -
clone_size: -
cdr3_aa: CASSLAGRGPYLNYGYTF
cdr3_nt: TGTGCCAGCAGCTTAGCGGGGAGGGGCCCTTATTTAAACTATGGCTACACCTTC

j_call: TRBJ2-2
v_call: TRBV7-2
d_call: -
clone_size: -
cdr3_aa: CASSPQRSMGGELFF
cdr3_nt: TGTGCCAGCAGCCCCCAGCGGAGCATGGGCGGGGAGCTGTTTTTT

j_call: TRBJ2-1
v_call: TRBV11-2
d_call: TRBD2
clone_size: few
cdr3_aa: CASSLLQGLASIGNEQFF
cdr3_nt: TGTGCCAGCAGCTTACTTCAAGGACTAGCATCGATCGGCAATGAGCAGTTCTTC

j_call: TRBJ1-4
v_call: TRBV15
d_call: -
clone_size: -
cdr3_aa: CATSRDLTKRQAFNEKLFF
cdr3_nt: TGTGCCACCAGCAGAGATTTGACAAAGCGGCAGGCCTTTAATGAAAAACTGTTTTTT

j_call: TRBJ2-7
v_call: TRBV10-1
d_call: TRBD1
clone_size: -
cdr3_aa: CASSVIGTGIWYEQYF
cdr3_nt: TGCGCCAGCAGCGTGATAGGGACAGGGATATGGTACGAGCAGTACTTC

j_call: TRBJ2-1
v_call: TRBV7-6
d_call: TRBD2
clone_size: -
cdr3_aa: CASSSGLAHNEQFF
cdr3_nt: TGTGCCAGCAGCTCCGGACTAGCACACAATGAGCAGTTCTTC

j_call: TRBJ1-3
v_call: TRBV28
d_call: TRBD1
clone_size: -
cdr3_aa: CASSWARGLSGNTIYF
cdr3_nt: TGTGCCAGCAGTTGGGCAAGGGGGCTCTCTGGAAACACCATATATTTT

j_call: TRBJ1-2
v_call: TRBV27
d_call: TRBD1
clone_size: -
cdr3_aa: CASSWGGQGNYGYTF
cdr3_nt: TGTGCCAGCAGTTGGGGGGGACAGGGAAACTATGGCTACACCTTC

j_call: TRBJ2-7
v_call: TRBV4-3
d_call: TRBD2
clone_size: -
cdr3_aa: CASSQEATSRVYEQYF
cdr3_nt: TGCGCCAGCAGCCAAGAAGCGACTAGCAGGGTGTACGAGCAGTACTTC

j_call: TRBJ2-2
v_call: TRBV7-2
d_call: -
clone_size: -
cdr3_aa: CASNRHGDTGELFF
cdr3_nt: TGTGCCAGCAACCGGCACGGGGACACCGGGGAGCTGTTTTTT

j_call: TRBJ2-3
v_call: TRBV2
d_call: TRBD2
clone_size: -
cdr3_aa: CASSEPGTLGEGRDTDTQYF
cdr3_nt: TGTGCCAGCAGTGAACCAGGGACTCTTGGGGAGGGCCGTGACACAGATACGCAGTATTTT

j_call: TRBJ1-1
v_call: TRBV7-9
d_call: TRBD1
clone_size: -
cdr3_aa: CASSRLGQLNTEAFF
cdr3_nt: TGTGCCAGCAGCCGATTGGGACAGCTTAACACTGAAGCTTTCTTT

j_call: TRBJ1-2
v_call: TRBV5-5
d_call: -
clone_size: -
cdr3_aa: CASSLVLGDRNPSYTF
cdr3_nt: TGTGCCAGCAGCTTGGTCTTGGGAGACAGGAATCCGAGCTACACCTTC

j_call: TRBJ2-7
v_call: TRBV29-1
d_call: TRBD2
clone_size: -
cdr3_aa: CSVSTSGRMNEQYF
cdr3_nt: TGCAGCGTCTCGACTAGCGGGAGGATGAACGAGCAGTACTTC

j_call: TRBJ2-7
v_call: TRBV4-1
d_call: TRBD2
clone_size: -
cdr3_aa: CASSQDRASGIPGEQYF
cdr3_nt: TGCGCCAGCAGCCAAGATAGGGCCAGCGGGATACCGGGTGAGCAGTACTTC

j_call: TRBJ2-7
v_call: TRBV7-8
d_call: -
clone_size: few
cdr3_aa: CASSSPGFHEQYF
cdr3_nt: TGTGCCAGCAGCTCCCCGGGATTTCACGAGCAGTACTTC

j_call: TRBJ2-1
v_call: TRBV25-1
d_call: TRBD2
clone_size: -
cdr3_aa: CASSVLAGVGWNEQFF
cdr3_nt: TGTGCCAGCAGTGTACTAGCGGGAGTGGGGTGGAATGAGCAGTTCTTC

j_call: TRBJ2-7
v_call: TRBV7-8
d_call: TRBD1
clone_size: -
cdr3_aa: CASSPMTGLKSYEQYF
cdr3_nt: TGTGCCAGCAGCCCAATGACAGGGCTCAAATCCTACGAGCAGTACTTC

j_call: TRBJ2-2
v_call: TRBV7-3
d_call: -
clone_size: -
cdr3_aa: CASSLAPLADTGELFF
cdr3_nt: TGTGCCAGCAGCTTAGCCCCCCTAGCCGACACCGGGGAGCTGTTTTTT

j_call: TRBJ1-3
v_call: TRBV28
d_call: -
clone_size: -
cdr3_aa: CASSFGRFGNTIYF
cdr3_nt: TGTGCCAGCAGTTTCGGCAGGTTTGGAAACACCATATATTTT

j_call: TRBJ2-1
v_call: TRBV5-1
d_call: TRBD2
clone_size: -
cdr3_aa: CASSWGGRGINEQFF
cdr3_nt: TGCGCCAGCAGCTGGGGGGGGAGAGGGATCAATGAGCAGTTCTTC

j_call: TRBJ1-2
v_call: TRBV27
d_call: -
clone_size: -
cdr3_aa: CASSPNPGPGGHGYTF
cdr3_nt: TGTGCCAGCAGCCCAAACCCCGGCCCCGGGGGACATGGCTACACCTTC

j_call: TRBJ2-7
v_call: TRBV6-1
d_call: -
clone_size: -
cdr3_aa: CASRFRYEQYF
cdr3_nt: TGTGCCAGCAGGTTCCGCTACGAGCAGTACTTC

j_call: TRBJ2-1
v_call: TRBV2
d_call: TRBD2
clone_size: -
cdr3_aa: CASRTPYRLLARYNEQFF
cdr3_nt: TGTGCCAGCAGAACCCCCTACCGTCTACTAGCGAGATACAATGAGCAGTTCTTC

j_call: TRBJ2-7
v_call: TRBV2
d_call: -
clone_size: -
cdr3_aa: CASREDGTMSYEQYF
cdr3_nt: TGTGCCAGCAGAGAAGACGGGACAATGTCCTACGAGCAGTACTTC

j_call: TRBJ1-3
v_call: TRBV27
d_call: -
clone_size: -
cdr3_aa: CASSSQGSSGNTIYF
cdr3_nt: TGTGCCAGCAGTTCACAGGGAAGCTCTGGAAACACCATATATTTT

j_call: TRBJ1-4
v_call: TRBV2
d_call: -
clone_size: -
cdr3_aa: CASSEQINEKLFF
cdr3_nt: TGTGCCAGCAGTGAACAGATTAATGAAAAACTGTTTTTT